The clone carrying this T cell receptor beta chain turned up a few times. Its antigen is still unknown. TCRdb passed the 5' RACE reads through MiXCR, listing each CDR3 protein once. The repertoire includes around 310,000 distinct CDR3 sequences, about 15% of them detected once, and about 20% sits in the top ten. This entry comes from a study of T-cell memory formation after mild COVID-19. Notes on the study in general: Contracting clones localized mainly to CM and EM when CD4+ and mainly to EMRA when CD8+.

The CDR3 covers 15 residues. Germline-derived CDR1 and CDR2 are SGHAT and FQNNGV. The V end lost 5 bases, the J end lost 4 bases, and 15 bases lay between the germline ends. The chain employs TRBV11-2 and TRBJ1-5; possibly TRBD1 for D (6 bases). The TCR sequence derives from a man aged 18 to 29 who had mild COVID-19 (a few samples of this study predate the infection). Cell type and time point are not known. Sequences were obtained from PBMCs or a T cell subset sorted from them (not recorded which). The CDR3 reads CASSHKTGFNQPQHF. The CDR3 DNA reads TGTGCCAGCAGCCACAAGACAGGTTTTAATCAGCCCCAGCATTTT.